Reported below is one T cell receptor beta chain. Its antigen remains unidentified. Base quality data are lacking; no much larger clone is found one base away. Unstimulated PBMCs, after thawing, were stained for CD3, CD4 and CD8 and then FACS-sorted into CD3+CD4+ and CD3+CD8+ populations. All 8 studied subjects were randomized to immunosuppression withdrawal. The Qiagen DNeasy Blood and Tissue Kit was used for isolation of genomic DNA. This sample stems from a study of T cell clones after liver transplantation (dated by TCRdb to between 2017 and 2020). General notes on the study: Samples were obtained from ITN030ST, a randomized trial in which withdrawal of immunosuppression was attempted within 2 years of liver transplantation. After a pre-transplant mixed lymphocyte reaction, TCRbeta sequencing was used to pinpoint donor-reactive T cell clones, which were subsequently tracked in post-transplant blood. As an antigen-independent comparator for the donor-reactive sequences, third party-reactive TCRbeta sequences from pre-transplant MLRs were identified as well. Of the eight recipients, a few were HCV-positive, while the remaining recipients had been transplanted for non-autoimmune, non-viral indications. The subjects received no induction therapy and were kept on standard immunosuppression until randomization at 12-24 months post-transplant. Tolerance meant complete immunosuppression withdrawal for at least one year without liver enzymes rising beyond twice the upper limit of normal. Blood samples were collected pre-transplant, pre-randomization before withdrawal, and post-randomization after either full withdrawal or failed withdrawal. Of the 8 liver transplant recipients making up the studied cohort, 3 were classified as tolerant and 5 as non-tolerant. Points the paper makes about the study in general: Since no allograft tissue specimens were available, donor-reactive T cells may have migrated into the graft instead of being deleted. The conclusions were preliminary, being limited by small, heterogeneous patient numbers and by non-standardized post-transplant time points. In most of the 8 subjects, circulating donor-reactive CD4 TCRbeta sequences decreased significantly after transplant, regardless of tolerance or HCV status. Low numbers of available donor cells limited the measurable donor-reactive repertoire in two subjects. After accounting for repertoire turnover, donor-reactive detection was significantly reduced in 7 of 8 subjects for CD4 and 8 of 8 for CD8. A greater decline was seen for donor-reactive sequences than for third party-reactive sequences, suggesting partial antigen-specific deletion unrelated to withdrawal success.

High-throughput TCRbeta CDR3 sequencing of frozen genomic DNA was performed by immunoSEQ, including PCR amplification, mapping, bias correction and internal controls. Concerning the study's data processing: Only productive rearrangements were retained, with each unique TCRbeta sequence defined by its CDR3 nucleotide sequence together with its V and J gene. For a sequence to be called donor-reactive, it needed a frequency of at least 0.01% and at least 5-fold expansion in CFSE-low cells compared with unstimulated pre-transplant cells. Per-subject minimum frequency thresholds, based on the lowest-template unstimulated sample, ensured at least 90% detection power. Jensen-Shannon divergence between the top 1000 TCRbeta sequences post- versus pre-transplant served as the measure of repertoire turnover. Changes in detection of donor-reactive sequences were tested with two-sided Fisher's exact tests. TCRdb took over this immuneACCESS table, retaining in-frame rearrangements with V and J assigned. Such tables are incomplete; in checked studies, under half of the missing clones stem from an unresolved V gene, and the remainder is unexplained. V, J and clone size are those of that table, while D and trimming were read from the DNA. This sample is represented by about 20,000 clones; 78% of them were singletons. Roughly 33% of the sample is taken by the ten largest.

Specimen: CD8+ T cells from blood, collected roughly 56 months after liver transplant. The source is a human patient who received a liver transplant. After a transplant, not all T cells may be the patient's own; some may come from the graft donor.

Read as DNA, the sequence is TGTGCCAGCAGTTTTGTCGTAAGGGAGACTAATTCACCCCTCCACTTT. Translated, this is CASSFVVRETNSPLHF. The V and J segments used are TRBV28 and TRBJ1-6; the D gene lacks a confident call. Spanning cysteine to phenylalanine, the CDR3 consists of 16 amino acids. Only the CDR3 DNA is retained, 48 bases long and in frame from the first base. The trim is 3 bases for V and 6 bases for J, with a gap of 15 bases between the germline ends. The germline V gene sets CDR1 to MDHEN and CDR2 to SYDVKM.